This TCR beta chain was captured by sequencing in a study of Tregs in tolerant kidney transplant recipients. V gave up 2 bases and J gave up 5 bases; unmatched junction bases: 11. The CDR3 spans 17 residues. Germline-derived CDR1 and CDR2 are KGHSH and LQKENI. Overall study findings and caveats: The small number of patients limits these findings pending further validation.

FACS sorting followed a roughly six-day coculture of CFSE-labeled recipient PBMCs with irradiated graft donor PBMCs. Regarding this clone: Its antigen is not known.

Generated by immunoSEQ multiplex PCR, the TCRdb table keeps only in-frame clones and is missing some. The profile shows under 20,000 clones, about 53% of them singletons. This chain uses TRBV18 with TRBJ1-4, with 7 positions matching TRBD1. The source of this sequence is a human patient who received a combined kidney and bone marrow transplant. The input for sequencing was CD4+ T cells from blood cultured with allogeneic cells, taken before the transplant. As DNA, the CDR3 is TGTGCCAGCTCACCAACAGAGTCGAGGGGGCCGAATGAAAAACTGTTTTTT. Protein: CASSPTESRGPNEKLFF.